These 30 T cell receptor beta chains originate from one sample sequenced in a study of T cell repertoires in cytomegalovirus infection. TCRdb used MiXCR to reprocess the reads, holding one entry per CDR3 protein. This sample has more than 400,000 distinct CDR3 sequences, with about 30% found just once. Sequencing was done on a sample of PBMCs. Source of these receptors: a human donor in good health (CMV status not recorded). Some clones in this sample may be carry-over from other donors' samples.

The chain links TRBV7-2 to TRBJ1-4, with D tentatively TRBD1 (5 bases). Germline V gene lookup returns CDR1 SGHTA and CDR2 FQGNSA. The germline V and J ends were trimmed by 4 bases and 0 bases, with 9 bases remaining between them. CDR3 length: 15 amino acids. This chain's CDR3 is CASSWTPATNEKLFF. The CDR3 DNA is TGTGCCAGCAGCTGGACACCCGCAACTAATGAAAAACTGTTTTTT. Full variable domain (missing parts from reference TRBV7-2 and TRBJ1-4): GAGVSQSPSNKVTEKGKDVELRCDPISGHTALYWYRQSLGQGLEFLIYFQGNSAPDKSGLPSDRFSAERTGGSVSTLTIQRTQQEDSAVYLCASSWTPATNEKLFFGSGTQLSVL.

CDR3 sequence reads: CSVELTSGRGDEQFF. DNA for the CDR3: TGCAGCGTTGAACTTACTAGCGGGCGAGGCGATGAGCAGTTCTTC. V is TRBV29-1 and J is TRBJ2-1; 9 bases fit TRBD2. The CDR3 runs 15 residues. V shed 2 bases, J shed 8 bases, and the junction held 10 bases outside the gene matches. Germline assignment: CDR1 SQVTM and CDR2 ANQGSEA.

The chain carries TRBV28 and TRBJ2-7; 11 bases fit TRBD2. This CDR3 has 17 residues. Per the germline V gene, CDR1 is MDHEN and CDR2 is SYDVKM. J was trimmed by 1 base and V by 3 bases; bases with no gene match: 8. CDR3 amino acids: CASSFHGTSGYSYEQYF. As DNA, the CDR3 is TGTGCCAGCAGTTTCCATGGGACTAGCGGATATTCCTACGAGCAGTACTTC.

This chain connects TRBV6-5 to TRBJ1-6, with D possibly matching TRBD1 (6 bases). Trimming stripped 0 bases from V and 8 bases from J, with 8 bases between. The germline V gene encodes CDR1 MNHEY and CDR2 SVGAGI. The CDR3 contains 14 residues. The CDR3 protein is CASSYSRGDSPLHF. CDR3 DNA: TGTGCCAGCAGTTACTCCAGGGGTGATTCACCCCTCCACTTT.

The DNA for the CDR3 is TGTGCCAGCAGTCTCCCAAGGACTGGGGCCAACGTCCTGACTTTC. Protein product: CASSLPRTGANVLTF. The chain joins TRBV6-6 to TRBJ2-6, with unresolved D. Germline V gene sequence: CDR1 MNHNY, CDR2 SVGAGI (reference sequence). CDR3 length: 15 residues. V lost 5 bases to trimming and J lost 2 bases, with 10 bases between them.

This clonotype was counted a few times. The gene calls are TRBV7-2 and TRBJ1-5, with 9 bases matching TRBD1. The CDR3 length is 15 residues. Unmatched junction bases numbered 3, after V lost 3 bases and J lost 3 bases. CDR1 and CDR2 (germline): SGHTA, FQGNSA. CDR3 sequence (DNA): TGTGCCAGCAGCTTTGGGACAGGGATCAATCAGCCCCAGCATTTT. Residues: CASSFGTGINQPQHF. Drawing the rest from reference TRBV7-2 and TRBJ1-5, the complete variable domain is GAGVSQSPSNKVTEKGKDVELRCDPISGHTALYWYRQSLGQGLEFLIYFQGNSAPDKSGLPSDRFSAERTGGSVSTLTIQRTQQEDSAVYLCASSFGTGINQPQHFGDGTRLSIL.

The V and J genes are TRBV12-3 or TRBV12-4 and TRBJ1-5; D gene uncertain. This CDR3 region has 13 residues. V was cut by 4 bases and J by 15 bases, with 19 bases left in between. The CDR3 region is CASSYGSSNLGHF. Here the CDR3 DNA reads TGTGCCAGCAGTTACGGCAGCTCCAATCTAGGGCATTTT.

This clonotype has a handful of counts. The gene calls are TRBV11-2 and TRBJ2-2, with 8 bases lining up with TRBD2. V gave up 5 bases and J gave up 6 bases; unmatched junction bases: 8. Germline V gene sequence: CDR1 SGHAT, CDR2 FQNNGV. The CDR3 spans 15 residues. The CDR3 DNA follows: TGTGCCAGCAGCCGATCCGGGACTAGGGCCGGGGAGCTGTTTTTT. This gives the protein CASSRSGTRAGELFF.

In this sample, this clonotype turned up a few times. The rearrangement uses TRBV27 and TRBJ2-2, with 8 bases that match TRBD1. The trim removed 5 bases at V and 1 base at J, leaving 6 bases unmatched. The V gene's germline CDR1 is MNHEY and CDR2 SMNVEV (reference sequence). The CDR3 is 16 residues long. CDR3 bases: TGTGCCAGCAGTCCGAGGGACAGGCGGAACACCGGGGAGCTGTTTTTT. It specifies CASSPRDRRNTGELFF.

The chain employs TRBV12-3 or TRBV12-4 and TRBJ2-7; 7 nucleotides line up with TRBD1. V lost 8 bases, J lost 4 bases, and 14 bases stayed unmatched. This CDR3 is built from 15 residues. The CDR3 spells CASQSVTGFMYEQYF. For the CDR3, the DNA is TGTGCCAGCCAGTCCGTGACAGGGTTTATGTACGAGCAGTACTTC.

This clonotype was observed a few times. The V and J genes are TRBV30 and TRBJ2-5, with TRBD2 as a possible D gene (6 bases). The CDR3 is made up of 11 amino acids. Germline V gene data show CDR1 as GTSNPN and CDR2 as SVGIG (reference sequence). The CDR3 reads CVLGRGETQYF. The CDR3 nucleotides read TGTGTACTCGGGAGAGGGGAGACCCAGTACTTC.

A few counts support this clonotype. The rearrangement links TRBV19 to TRBJ2-2, with D hard to call. Trimming cost V 3 bases and J 5 bases, with 7 bases left between them. CDR1 and CDR2 from the germline V gene are LNHDA and SQIVND (reference sequence). The CDR3 runs to 13 residues. The CDR3 protein is CASSILGTGELFF. As DNA, the CDR3 is TGTGCCAGTAGTATCTTAGGGACCGGGGAGCTGTTTTTT.

Notes on this clonotype: A single base separates this from a much larger clone, so it may be a read error. The CDR3 carries no conserved terminal phenylalanine or tryptophan, so it likely arises from a read error. As DNA, the CDR3 is TGTGCCAGCAGCCAGGGACCCGATGGGGGCTACACCATC. Its translation: CASSQGPDGGYTI. The genes are TRBV7-2 and TRBJ1-2; D possibly corresponds to TRBD1 (5 bases). The V gene's germline CDR1 is SGHTA and CDR2 FQGNSA. V gave up 5 bases and J gave up 8 bases, with 15 bases separating them. CDR3 length equals 13 residues.

This chain uses TRBV12-5 with TRBJ2-1, with D possibly TRBD2 on 5 matching bases. Germline CDR1 is LGHNT and CDR2 is FRNRAP. The CDR3 covers 16 residues. The V end lost 6 bases, the J end lost 0 bases, and 15 bases lay between the germline ends. The CDR3 here is CASGLAEASSYNEQFF. CDR3 nucleotides: TGTGCTAGTGGCCTGGCGGAGGCTAGCTCCTACAATGAGCAGTTCTTC. Supplemented by reference TRBV12-5 and TRBJ2-1, the full variable domain reads DARVTQTPRHKVTEMGQEVTMRCQPILGHNTVFWYRQTMMQGLELLAYFRNRAPLDDSGMPKDRFSAEMPDATLATLKIQPSEPRDSAVYFCASGLAEASSYNEQFFGPGTRLTVL.

This chain connects TRBV7-2 to TRBJ1-5, with a possible D match to TRBD1 (6 bases). The germline CDR1 and CDR2 sequences are SGHTA and FQGNSA. The V end lost 5 bases, the J end lost 4 bases, and 15 bases lay between the germline ends. The length of the CDR3 is 15 residues. For the CDR3, the DNA is TGTGCCAGCAGCCAAGGGGGGAACGGGAATCAGCCCCAGCATTTT. Residues: CASSQGGNGNQPQHF.

The rearrangement links TRBV27 to TRBJ2-7, with D unresolved. Per germline, CDR1 MNHEY and CDR2 SMNVEV (reference sequence). The germline V and J ends were trimmed by 7 bases and 4 bases, with 8 bases remaining between them. The CDR3 has 11 residues. The CDR3 DNA is TGTGCCAGCAAAAACCCTTACGAGCAGTACGTC. This sequence encodes CASKNPYEQYV.

A few counts support this clonotype. The chain uses TRBV10-3 and TRBJ2-2; maybe TRBD2 (6 bases). Germline V gives CDR1 ENHRY, CDR2 SYGVKD. CDR3 size: 17 residues. The V and J ends lost 0 bases and 6 bases respectively, with 17 bases between them. The CDR3 region is CAISESSAGSLAGELFF. CDR3 nucleotides: TGTGCCATCAGTGAGTCTTCGGCGGGATCTCTTGCCGGGGAGCTGTTTTTT.

CDR3 amino acids: CASSSPGGSTDTQYF. The CDR3 DNA reads as TGTGCCAGCAGTAGCCCCGGCGGTAGCACAGATACGCAGTATTTT. The V gene is TRBV7-9, the J gene TRBJ2-3; D remains ambiguous. The CDR3 extends over 15 amino acids. Trimming removed 6 bases at V and 0 bases at J, with 13 bases between. Germline assignment: CDR1 SEHNR and CDR2 FQNEAQ (reference sequence).

The chain joins TRBV28 to TRBJ2-7; possible D gene TRBD1, 5 bases. V lost 3 bases to trimming and J lost 0 bases, with 9 bases between them. This CDR3 spans 14 amino acids. Germline lookup yields CDR1 MDHEN and CDR2 SYDVKM. DNA of the CDR3: TGTGCCAGCAGTTTTCAGGGTAACTCCTACGAGCAGTACTTC. This encodes CASSFQGNSYEQYF.

This chain links TRBV6-2 or TRBV6-3 with TRBJ2-1; D not resolved. The V and J ends lost 2 bases and 10 bases respectively, with 21 bases between them. The CDR3 contains 16 residues. Germline CDR1 reads MNHEY; CDR2 reads SVGEGT. CDR3 DNA: TGTGCCAGCAGTTACCCCGTCCTATCAGCCTTCCGCGAGCAGTTCTTC. Translating it yields CASSYPVLSAFREQFF.

CDR3 amino acids: CASSLQGCPGELFF. DNA of the CDR3: TGTGCCAGCAGCCTTCAAGGGTGTCCCGGGGAGCTGTTTTTT. The J gene is TRBJ2-2, the V gene TRBV7-9; D remains ambiguous. The CDR3 spans 14 residues. The germline V gene has CDR1 SEHNR and CDR2 FQNEAQ (reference sequence). Trimming shortened V by 5 bases and J by 6 bases, and 13 bases separated the two germline ends.

This chain uses TRBV18 with TRBJ2-1; TRBD2 matches at 7 bases. The V gene's germline CDR1 is KGHSH and CDR2 LQKENI. The CDR3 runs to 17 residues. V was pared by 1 base and J by 2 bases, with 8 bases of the junction left unmatched. In nucleotides, the CDR3 is TGTGCCAGCTCACCACTTTCCAGGAGCGGGACCTACAATGAGCAGTTCTTC. Translating gives CASSPLSRSGTYNEQFF. The full variable domain, rest sourced from reference TRBV18 and TRBJ2-1, is NAGVMQNPRHLVRRRGQEARLRCSPMKGHSHVYWYRQLPEEGLKFMVYLQKENIIDESGMPKERFSAEFPKEGPSILRIQQVVRGDSAAYFCASSPLSRSGTYNEQFFGPGTRLTVL.

The chain combines TRBV27 with TRBJ2-4, with a possible D match to TRBD1 (6 bases). Trimming took off 5 bases at V and 3 bases at J, with 14 bases between the two ends. This CDR3 comprises 15 residues. Germline CDR1 and CDR2: MNHEY and SMNVEV (reference sequence). This CDR3 reads CASSPLQGSKNIQYF. As DNA, the CDR3 is TGTGCCAGCAGTCCGCTCCAGGGGAGCAAAAACATTCAGTACTTC.

This chain links TRBV7-9 with TRBJ1-5; unclear D gene. Deletions cut 3 bases from V and 2 bases from J, with 11 bases between. The germline gives CDR1 SEHNR, CDR2 FQNEAQ (reference sequence). CDR3 size: 15 residues. The CDR3 DNA reads as TGTGCCAGCAGCTTGGTAGACGGTGGCAATCAGCCCCAGCATTTT. Its protein product is CASSLVDGGNQPQHF. Looking up the rest from reference TRBV7-9 and TRBJ1-5 gives the full variable domain: DTGVSQNPRHKITKRGQNVTFRCDPISEHNRLYWYRQTLGQGPEFLTYFQNEAQLEKSRLLSDRFSAERPKGSFSTLEIQRTEQGDSAMYLCASSLVDGGNQPQHFGDGTRLSIL.

This clonotype appeared a few times. The V gene is TRBV19, the J gene TRBJ1-2, with D perhaps matching TRBD1 (5 bases). The germline V gene has CDR1 LNHDA and CDR2 SQIVND (reference sequence). The CDR3 extends over 13 amino acids. V was pared by 4 bases and J by 8 bases, with 14 bases between. This CDR3 reads CASSSDSRLGYTF. CDR3 in DNA: TGTGCCAGTAGTAGTGACAGTAGATTGGGCTACACCTTC. Combining the CDR3 with reference TRBV19 and TRBJ1-2 gives the whole variable domain DGGITQSPKYLFRKEGQNVTLSCEQNLNHDAMYWYRQDPGQGLRLIYYSQIVNDFQKGDIAEGYSVSREKKESFPLTVTSAQKNPTAFYLCASSSDSRLGYTFGSGTRLTVV.

CDR3 residues: CASRSGQRDTEAFF. For the CDR3, the DNA is TGTGCCAGCAGATCGGGACAGAGGGACACTGAAGCTTTCTTT. The chain combines TRBV6-1 with TRBJ1-1, with TRBD1 matching over 7 bases. The germline CDR1 and CDR2 sequences are MNHNS and SASEGT. V shed 6 bases and J 3 bases; nucleotides not matched to a gene: 7. The CDR3 runs to 14 residues.

There are a few counts of this clonotype. The V gene is TRBV6-2 or TRBV6-3, the J gene TRBJ2-1; no clear D. The CDR3 consists of 14 residues. V was trimmed by 5 bases and J by 10 bases, leaving 18 bases between them. The germline V gene has CDR1 MNHEY and CDR2 SVGEGT. The CDR3 reads CASSNGLVKVEQFF. Written as DNA, the CDR3 is TGTGCCAGCAGTAACGGGCTTGTTAAAGTGGAGCAGTTCTTC.

This clonotype was counted only a few times. The V and J genes are TRBV29-1 and TRBJ1-5; D gene uncertain. This CDR3 is built from 13 residues. From germline, CDR1 is SQVTM and CDR2 ANQGSEA. V was pared by 4 bases and J by 3 bases, with 10 bases between. Here the CDR3 DNA reads TGCAGCGTTGGGTCAGGCGTCAATCAGCCCCAGCATTTT. This encodes CSVGSGVNQPQHF.

V gene TRBV25-1 combines with J gene TRBJ2-6; 8 nucleotides agree with TRBD1. Germline loops: CDR1 MGHDK, CDR2 SYGVNS. The CDR3 loop spans 16 amino acids. V was pared by 8 bases and J by 0 bases, with 6 bases of the junction left unmatched. CDR3 DNA: TGTGCCAGCCAGGGGGCTGGGTCCTCTGGGGCCAACGTCCTGACTTTC. Protein sequence: CASQGAGSSGANVLTF.

J is TRBJ2-7 and V is TRBV6-1; 8 positions agree with TRBD1. The CDR3 runs 14 residues. Germline CDR1 reads MNHNS; CDR2 reads SASEGT. The junction had 3 bases not matched to a gene; V was cut back by 1 base and J by 4 bases. CDR3 sequence: CASSEGTGLYEQYV. The CDR3 DNA reads as TGTGCCAGCAGTGAAGGGACAGGGTTATACGAGCAGTACGTC.